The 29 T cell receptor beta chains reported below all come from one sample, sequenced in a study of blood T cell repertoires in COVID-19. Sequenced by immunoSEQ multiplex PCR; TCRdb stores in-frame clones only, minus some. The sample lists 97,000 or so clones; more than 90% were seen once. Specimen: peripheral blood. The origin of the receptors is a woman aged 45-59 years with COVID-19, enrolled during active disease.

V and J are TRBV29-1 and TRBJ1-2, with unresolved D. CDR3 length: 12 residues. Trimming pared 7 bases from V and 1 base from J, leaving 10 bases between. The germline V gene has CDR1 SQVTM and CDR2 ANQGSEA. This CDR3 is CSAKHLNYGYTF. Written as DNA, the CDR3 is TGCAGCGCCAAACACCTTAACTATGGCTACACCTTC.

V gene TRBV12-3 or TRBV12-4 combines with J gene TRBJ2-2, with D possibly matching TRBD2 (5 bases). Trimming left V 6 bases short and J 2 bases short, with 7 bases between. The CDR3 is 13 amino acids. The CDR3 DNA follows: TGTGCCAGCAGCCGGACTAACACCGGGGAGCTGTTTTTT. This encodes CASSRTNTGELFF.

CDR3 DNA sequence: TGCGCCAGCAGCCTTGGATCGGGTCGGGATGAGCAGTTCTTC. Protein product: CASSLGSGRDEQFF. The chain carries TRBV4-3 and TRBJ2-1; no reliable D call. CDR1 and CDR2 (germline): LGHNA, YSLEER. Trimming cost V 4 bases and J 8 bases, with 15 bases left between them. CDR3 length: 14 residues.

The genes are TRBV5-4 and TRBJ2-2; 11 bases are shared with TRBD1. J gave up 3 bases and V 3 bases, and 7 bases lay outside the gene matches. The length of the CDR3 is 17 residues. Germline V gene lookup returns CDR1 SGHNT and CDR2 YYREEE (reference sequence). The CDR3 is CASSSDRGRVDTGELFF. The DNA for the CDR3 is TGTGCCAGCAGCTCGGACAGGGGGCGCGTGGACACCGGGGAGCTGTTTTTT.

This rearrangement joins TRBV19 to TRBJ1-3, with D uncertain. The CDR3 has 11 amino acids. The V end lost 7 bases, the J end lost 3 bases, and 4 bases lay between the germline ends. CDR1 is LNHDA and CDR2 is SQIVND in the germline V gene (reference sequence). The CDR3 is CASTIGNTIYF. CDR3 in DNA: TGTGCCAGTACCATTGGAAACACCATATATTTT.

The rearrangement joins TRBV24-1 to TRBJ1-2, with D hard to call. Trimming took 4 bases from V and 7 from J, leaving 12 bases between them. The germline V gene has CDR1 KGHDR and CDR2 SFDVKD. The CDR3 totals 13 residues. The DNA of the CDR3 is TGTGCCACCAGTGAACGGACTGTGGGTGGCTACACCTTC. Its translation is CATSERTVGGYTF.

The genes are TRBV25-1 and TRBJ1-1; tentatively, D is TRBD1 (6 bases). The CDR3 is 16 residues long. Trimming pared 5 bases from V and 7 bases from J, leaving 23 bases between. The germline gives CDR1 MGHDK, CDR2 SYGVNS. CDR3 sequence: CASSTRTVFGLGEAFF. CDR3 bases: TGTGCCAGCAGTACGCGGACAGTTTTTGGCTTGGGTGAAGCTTTCTTT.

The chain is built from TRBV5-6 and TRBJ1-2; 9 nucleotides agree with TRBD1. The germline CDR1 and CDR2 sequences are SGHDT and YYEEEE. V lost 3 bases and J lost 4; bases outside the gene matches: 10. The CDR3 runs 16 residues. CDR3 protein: CASSSPGQGLSYGYTF. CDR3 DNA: TGTGCCAGCAGCTCACCGGGACAGGGCCTCTCCTATGGCTACACCTTC.

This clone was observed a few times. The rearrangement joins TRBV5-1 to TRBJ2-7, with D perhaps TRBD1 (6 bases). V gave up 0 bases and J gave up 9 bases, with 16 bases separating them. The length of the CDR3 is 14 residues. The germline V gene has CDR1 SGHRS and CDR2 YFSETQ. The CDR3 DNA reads TGCGCCAGCAGCTTGGCCGGACAGACCGAAGGGCAGTACTTC. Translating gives CASSLAGQTEGQYF.

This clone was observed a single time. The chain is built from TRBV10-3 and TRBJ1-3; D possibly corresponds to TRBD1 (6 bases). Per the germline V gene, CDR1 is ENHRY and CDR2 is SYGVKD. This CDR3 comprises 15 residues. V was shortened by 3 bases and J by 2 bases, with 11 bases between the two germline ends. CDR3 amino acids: CAISETGTTGNTIYF. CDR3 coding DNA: TGTGCCATCAGTGAAACAGGGACGACTGGAAACACCATATATTTT.

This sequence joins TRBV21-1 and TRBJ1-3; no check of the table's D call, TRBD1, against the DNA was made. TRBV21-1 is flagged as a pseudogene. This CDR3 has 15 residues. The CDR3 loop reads CASRQGDLSGNTIYF. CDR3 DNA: TGTGCCAGCAGACAGGGGGACCTTTCTGGAAACACCATATATTTT.

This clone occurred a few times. The CDR3 DNA reads as TGCAGCGTTGAAGGGGGACAGTTAAAGGCTGAAGCTTTCTTT. Translating gives CSVEGGQLKAEAFF. This chain uses TRBV29-1 with TRBJ1-1; 7 bases line up with TRBD1. CDR1 is SQVTM, CDR2 ANQGSEA, per germline. This CDR3 is 14 amino acids long. V shed 1 base, J shed 6 bases, and the junction held 8 bases outside the gene matches.

The CDR3, as DNA: TGTGCCAGCAGAGGGACAGGGGGCAATGAGCAGTTCTTC. As protein: CASRGTGGNEQFF. The chain combines TRBV9 with TRBJ2-1; TRBD1 aligns across 11 bases. The CDR3 contains 13 residues. Germline V gene lookup returns CDR1 SGDLS and CDR2 YYNGEE. Trimming took 5 bases from V and 6 from J; bases not matched to a gene: 1. The whole variable domain, remainder taken from reference TRBV9 and TRBJ2-1, is DSGVTQTPKHLITATGQRVTLRCSPRSGDLSVYWYQQSLDQGLQFLIQYYNGEERAKGNILERFSAQQFPDLHSELNLSSLELGDSALYFCASRGTGGNEQFFGPGTRLTVL.

CDR3 nucleotide sequence: TGTGCCAGCAGCCAAGTAACTCGGGGGGGAGGTGATGGCTACACCTTC. Translating it yields CASSQVTRGGGDGYTF. This sequence joins TRBV14 and TRBJ1-2, with D perhaps TRBD1 (5 bases). CDR3 size: 16 residues. Germline loops: CDR1 SGHDN, CDR2 FVKESK. V was trimmed by 1 base and J by 6 bases, leaving 18 bases between them.

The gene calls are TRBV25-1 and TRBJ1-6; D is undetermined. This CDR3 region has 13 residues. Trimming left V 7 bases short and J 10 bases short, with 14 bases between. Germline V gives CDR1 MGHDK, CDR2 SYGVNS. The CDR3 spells CASTGGPWSPLHF. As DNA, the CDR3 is TGTGCCAGCACCGGAGGCCCCTGGTCACCCCTCCACTTT.

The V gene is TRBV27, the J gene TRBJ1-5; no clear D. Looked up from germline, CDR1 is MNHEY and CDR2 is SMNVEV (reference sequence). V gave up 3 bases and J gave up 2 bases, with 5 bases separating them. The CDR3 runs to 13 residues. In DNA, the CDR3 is TGTGCCAGCAGTTTTCGAGGCAATCAGCCCCAGCATTTT. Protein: CASSFRGNQPQHF.

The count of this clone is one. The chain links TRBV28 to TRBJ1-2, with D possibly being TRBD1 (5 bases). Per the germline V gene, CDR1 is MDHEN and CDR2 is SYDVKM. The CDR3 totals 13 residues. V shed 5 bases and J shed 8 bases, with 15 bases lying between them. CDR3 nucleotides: TGTGCCAGCAGTGTACAGGCTCGAAGGGGCTACACCTTC. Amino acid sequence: CASSVQARRGYTF.

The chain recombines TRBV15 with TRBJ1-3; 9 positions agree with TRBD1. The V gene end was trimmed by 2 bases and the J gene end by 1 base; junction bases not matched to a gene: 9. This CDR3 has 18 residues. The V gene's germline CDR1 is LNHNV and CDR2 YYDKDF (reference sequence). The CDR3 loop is CATSRPGGQGKSGNTIYF. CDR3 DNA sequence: TGTGCCACCAGCAGACCAGGGGGACAGGGTAAATCTGGAAACACCATATATTTT.

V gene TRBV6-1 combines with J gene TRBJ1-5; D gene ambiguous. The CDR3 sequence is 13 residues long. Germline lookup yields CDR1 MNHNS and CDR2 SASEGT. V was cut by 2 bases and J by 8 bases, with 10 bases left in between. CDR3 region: CASSEREIKPQHF. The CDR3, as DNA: TGTGCCAGCAGTGAAAGGGAGATTAAGCCCCAGCATTTT.

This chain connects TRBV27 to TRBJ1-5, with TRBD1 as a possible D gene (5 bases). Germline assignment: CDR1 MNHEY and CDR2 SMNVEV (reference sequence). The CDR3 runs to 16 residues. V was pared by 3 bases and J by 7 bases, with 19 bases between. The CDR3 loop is CASSFGGPGGWQPQHF. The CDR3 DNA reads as TGTGCCAGCAGTTTTGGGGGACCGGGGGGGTGGCAGCCCCAGCATTTT.

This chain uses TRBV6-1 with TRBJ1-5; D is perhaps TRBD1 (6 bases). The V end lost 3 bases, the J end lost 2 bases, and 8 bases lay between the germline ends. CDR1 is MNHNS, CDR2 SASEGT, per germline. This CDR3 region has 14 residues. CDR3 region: CASSENRGNQPQHF. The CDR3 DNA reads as TGTGCCAGCAGTGAGAACAGGGGCAATCAGCCCCAGCATTTT.

CDR3 coding DNA: TGCGCCAGCAGCCCCCGGATAGCGGGGGGCGGGGAGTACTTC. As protein: CASSPRIAGGGEYF. V gene TRBV5-1 combines with J gene TRBJ2-7; 10 bases match TRBD2. This CDR3 has 14 amino acids. The junction had 12 bases not matched to a gene; V was cut back by 4 bases and J by 11 bases. The germline V gene encodes CDR1 SGHRS and CDR2 YFSETQ.

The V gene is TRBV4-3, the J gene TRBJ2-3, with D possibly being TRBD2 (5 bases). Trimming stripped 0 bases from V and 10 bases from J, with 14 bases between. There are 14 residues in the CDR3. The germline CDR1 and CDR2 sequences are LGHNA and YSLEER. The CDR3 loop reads CASSQDRESLAQYF. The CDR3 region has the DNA TGCGCCAGCAGCCAAGATCGGGAATCCCTGGCGCAGTATTTT.

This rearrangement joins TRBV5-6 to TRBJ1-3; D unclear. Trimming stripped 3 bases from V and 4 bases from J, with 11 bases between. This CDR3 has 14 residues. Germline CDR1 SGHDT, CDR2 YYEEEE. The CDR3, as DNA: TGTGCCAGCAGCTCTCCGGCGGCCGGAAACACCATATATTTT. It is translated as CASSSPAAGNTIYF.

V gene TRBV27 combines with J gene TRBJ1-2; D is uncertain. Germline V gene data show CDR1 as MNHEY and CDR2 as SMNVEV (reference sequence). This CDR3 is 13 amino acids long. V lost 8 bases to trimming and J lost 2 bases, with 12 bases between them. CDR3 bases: TGTGCCAGCGGTGCGGGCAAAAACTATGGCTACACCTTC. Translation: CASGAGKNYGYTF.

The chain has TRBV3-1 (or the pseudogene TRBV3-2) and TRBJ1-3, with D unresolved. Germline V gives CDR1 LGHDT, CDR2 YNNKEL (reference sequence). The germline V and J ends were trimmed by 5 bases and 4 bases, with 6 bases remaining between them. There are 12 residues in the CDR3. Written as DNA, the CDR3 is TGTGCCAGCAGCGCCGGGGGAAACACCATATATTTT. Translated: CASSAGGNTIYF.

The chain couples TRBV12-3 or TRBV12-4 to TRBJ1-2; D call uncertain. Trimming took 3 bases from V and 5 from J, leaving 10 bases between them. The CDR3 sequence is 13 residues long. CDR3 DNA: TGTGCCAGCAGTTTTGCGGGGTCTTATGGCTACACCTTC. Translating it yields CASSFAGSYGYTF.

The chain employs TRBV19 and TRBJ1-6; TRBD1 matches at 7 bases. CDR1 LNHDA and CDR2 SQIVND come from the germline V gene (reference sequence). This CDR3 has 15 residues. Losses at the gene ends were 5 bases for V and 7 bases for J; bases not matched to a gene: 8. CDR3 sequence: CASSPTGQPNSPLHF. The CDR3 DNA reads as TGTGCCAGTAGTCCAACGGGACAGCCCAATTCACCCCTCCACTTT.

CDR3 loop: CASSLWDSSGNTIYF. In DNA, the CDR3 is TGTGCCAGCAGCCTATGGGACAGCTCTGGAAACACCATATATTTT. The chain links TRBV11-2 to TRBJ1-3; TRBD1 aligns across 7 bases. Trimming at V came to 5 bases and at J to 0 bases, leaving 4 bases not matched to a gene. Germline loops: CDR1 SGHAT, CDR2 FQNNGV. The CDR3 totals 15 residues.